The present T cell receptor beta chain was sequenced within a study of T-cell memory formation after mild COVID-19. General observations from the study: Mainly CM and EM harbored the contracting CD4+ clones; mainly EMRA harbored the CD8+ ones.

5'RACE with constant-segment primers built TCRalpha and TCRbeta cDNA libraries with UMIs. TCRdb recomputed calls from the 5' RACE reads with MiXCR, one row per CDR3 protein. The table includes hundreds of thousands of distinct CDR3 sequences, 20% to 30% detected once. A note on this clonotype: As yet, its antigen is unknown.

J was trimmed by 0 bases and V by 5 bases; bases with no gene match: 8. The CDR3 runs to 17 residues. Germline assignment: CDR1 LGHNA and CDR2 YSLEER. The chain carries TRBV4-3 and TRBJ2-3, with 10 bases lining up with TRBD2. This sequence originates from an adult woman who had mild COVID-19 (a few samples of this study predate the infection). Cell type and time point are not known. The sample was PBMCs or a T cell subset sorted from them (not recorded which). The CDR3 loop is CASSRAGGQLSTDTQYF. For the CDR3, the DNA is TGCGCCAGCAGCAGAGCGGGAGGGCAACTTAGCACAGATACGCAGTATTTT.